This TCR beta chain was found in a study of blood T cell repertoires in COVID-19. Study-level background: The study drew acute and convalescent COVID-19 samples from the United States, Italy and Spain. Sources were T cells, B-cell-depleted T cells, or PBMCs; the material itself was cDNA or gDNA.

V lost 3 bases, J lost 4 bases, and 12 bases lay in between. CDR3 length: 15 residues. Per germline, CDR1 SNHLY and CDR2 FYNNEI. As handled by the study authors: Reference gene primer amplification gave nucleated cell count estimates. TCRdb keeps only in-frame clones here, not all; method: immunoSEQ multiplex PCR. V and J calls and clone size come straight from that table; D and trimming were deduced from the DNA. The sample holds 88,000 or so clones, approximately 83% seen once. The J gene is TRBJ2-2, the V gene TRBV2, with a tentative D call TRBD1 (5 bases). The clonotype comes from a man in his sixties with acute or convalescent COVID-19. The sequencing sample was made of peripheral blood. The CDR3 bases are TGTGCCAGCAGTGACAGGGTATGGGGCACCGGGGAGCTGTTTTTT. Protein: CASSDRVWGTGELFF.